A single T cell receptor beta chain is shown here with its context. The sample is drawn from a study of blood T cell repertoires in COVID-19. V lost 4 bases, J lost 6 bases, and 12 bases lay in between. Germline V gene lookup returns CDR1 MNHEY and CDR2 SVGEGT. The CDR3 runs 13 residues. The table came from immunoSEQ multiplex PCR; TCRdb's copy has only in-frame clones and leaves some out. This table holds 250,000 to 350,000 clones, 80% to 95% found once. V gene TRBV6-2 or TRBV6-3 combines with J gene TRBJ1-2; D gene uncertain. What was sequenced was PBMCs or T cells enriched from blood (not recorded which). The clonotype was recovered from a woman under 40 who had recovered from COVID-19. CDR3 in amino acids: CASSFAGTDGYTF. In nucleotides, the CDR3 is TGTGCCAGCAGTTTTGCGGGAACAGATGGCTACACCTTC.